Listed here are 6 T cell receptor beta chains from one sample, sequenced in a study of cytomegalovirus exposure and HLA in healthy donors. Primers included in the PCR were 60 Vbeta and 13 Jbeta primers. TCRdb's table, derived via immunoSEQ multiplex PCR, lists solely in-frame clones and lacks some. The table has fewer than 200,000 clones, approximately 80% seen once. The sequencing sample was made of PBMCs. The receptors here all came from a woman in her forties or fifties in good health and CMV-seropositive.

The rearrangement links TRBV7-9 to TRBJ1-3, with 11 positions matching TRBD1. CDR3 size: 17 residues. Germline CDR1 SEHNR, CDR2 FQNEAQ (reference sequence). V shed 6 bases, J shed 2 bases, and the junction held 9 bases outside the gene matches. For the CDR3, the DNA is TGTGCCAGCAGAAAAAATCCGGGACAGGGGGCTGGAAACACCATATATTTT. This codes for CASRKNPGQGAGNTIYF. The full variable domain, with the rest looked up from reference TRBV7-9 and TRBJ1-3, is DTGVSQNPRHKITKRGQNVTFRCDPISEHNRLYWYRQTLGQGPEFLTYFQNEAQLEKSRLLSDRFSAERPKGSFSTLEIQRTEQGDSAMYLCASRKNPGQGAGNTIYFGEGSWLTVV.

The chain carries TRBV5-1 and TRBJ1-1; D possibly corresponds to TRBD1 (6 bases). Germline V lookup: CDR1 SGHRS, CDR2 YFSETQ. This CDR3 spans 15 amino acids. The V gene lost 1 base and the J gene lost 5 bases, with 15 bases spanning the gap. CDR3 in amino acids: CASSLLVPRGTEAFF. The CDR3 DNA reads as TGCGCCAGCAGCTTGCTGGTCCCTAGGGGGACTGAAGCTTTCTTT. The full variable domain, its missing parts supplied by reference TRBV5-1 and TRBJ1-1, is KAGVTQTPRYLIKTRGQQVTLSCSPISGHRSVSWYQQTPGQGLQFLFEYFSETQRNKGNFPGRFSGRQFSNSRSEMNVSTLELGDSALYLCASSLLVPRGTEAFFGQGTRLTVV.

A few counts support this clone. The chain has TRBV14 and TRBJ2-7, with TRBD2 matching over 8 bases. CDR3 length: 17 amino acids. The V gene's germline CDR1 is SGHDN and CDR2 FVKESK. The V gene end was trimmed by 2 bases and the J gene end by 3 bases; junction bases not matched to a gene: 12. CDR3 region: CASSQSVSALAGYEQYF. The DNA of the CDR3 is TGTGCCAGCAGCCAATCAGTTTCAGCGCTAGCGGGCTACGAGCAGTACTTC. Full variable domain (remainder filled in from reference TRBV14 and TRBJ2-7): EAGVTQFPSHSVIEKGQTVTLRCDPISGHDNLYWYRRVMGKEIKFLLHFVKESKQDESGMPNNRFLAERTGGTYSTLKVQPAELEDSGVYFCASSQSVSALAGYEQYFGPGTRLTVT.

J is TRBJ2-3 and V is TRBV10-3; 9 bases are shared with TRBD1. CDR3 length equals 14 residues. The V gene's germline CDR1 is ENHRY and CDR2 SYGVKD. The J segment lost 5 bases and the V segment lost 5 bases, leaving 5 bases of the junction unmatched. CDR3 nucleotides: TGTGCCATCAGTCCGGGACAGGGAAGAGATACGCAGTATTTT. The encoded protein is CAISPGQGRDTQYF.

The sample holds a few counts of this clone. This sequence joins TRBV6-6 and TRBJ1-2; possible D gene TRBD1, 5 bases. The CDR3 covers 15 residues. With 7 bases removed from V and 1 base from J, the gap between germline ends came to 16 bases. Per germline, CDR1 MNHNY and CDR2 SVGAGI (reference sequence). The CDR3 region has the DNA TGTGCCAGCATCGAAGCGGGGGGGGGTAACTATGGCTACACCTTC. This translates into CASIEAGGGNYGYTF.

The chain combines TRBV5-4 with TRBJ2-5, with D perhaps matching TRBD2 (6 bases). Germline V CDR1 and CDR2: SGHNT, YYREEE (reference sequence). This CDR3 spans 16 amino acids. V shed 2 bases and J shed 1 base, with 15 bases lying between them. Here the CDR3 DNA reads TGTGCCAGCAGCTTCGGACGGCAGCGGGTCCAAGAGACCCAGTACTTC. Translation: CASSFGRQRVQETQYF. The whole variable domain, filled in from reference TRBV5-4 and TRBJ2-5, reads ETGVTQSPTHLIKTRGQQVTLRCSSQSGHNTVSWYQQALGQGPQFIFQYYREEENGRGNFPPRFSGLQFPNYSSELNVNALELDDSALYLCASSFGRQRVQETQYFGPGTRLLVL.